This T cell receptor (beta chain) is drawn from a study of OX40 agonist ivuxolimab in advanced cancers. Study-wide results and caveats: Dose levels from 0.1 to 3.0 mg/kg saw CD4+ and CD8+ blood T cells expand clonally by week 6.

Notes on this clone: Antigen unknown.

The CDR3 is made up of 14 amino acids. V lost 1 base and J 0 bases, leaving 6 bases between the germline ends. In germline, CDR1 is SGHAT, CDR2 FQNNGV. Using immunoSEQ multiplex PCR, the repertoire was profiled, and TCRdb retains in-frame clones only, with some absent. The table includes fewer than 70,000 clones, around nine tenths detected once. V usage is TRBV11-2 and J usage is TRBJ1-1; D is unclear. The clonotype comes from an adult with an advanced solid tumor such as melanoma, head and neck, liver or kidney cancer. The sequenced sample was CD4+ or CD8+ T cells sorted from blood, obtained in a trial of the OX40 agonist ivuxolimab. The CDR3 nucleotides read TGTGCCAGCAGCTTAGTCGGGTTGAACACTGAAGCTTTCTTT. The encoded protein is CASSLVGLNTEAFF.